The 19 T cell receptor beta chains below come from one sample, sequenced in a study of T cell responses to AZD1222 COVID-19 vaccine. Sequencing was performed with immunoSEQ multiplex PCR; in TCRdb, only in-frame clones are kept and a portion is missing. The sample consists of roughly 150,000 clones, 80% to 90% of them appearing once. Sequenced here: peripheral blood, sampled on day 0 of AZD1222 vaccination. These receptors originate from an adult in good health.

The chain is built from TRBV7-9 and TRBJ2-3; 9 nucleotides line up with TRBD2. Germline lookup yields CDR1 SEHNR and CDR2 FQNEAQ (reference sequence). This CDR3 comprises 17 residues. Germline trimming cut 5 bases from V and 3 bases from J; bases unmatched to any gene: 12. The CDR3 coding sequence is TGTGCCAGCAGCATGCTATTAGCGGGAGAAGGGACAGATACGCAGTATTTT. Translated: CASSMLLAGEGTDTQYF.

The chain joins TRBV5-4 to TRBJ2-5, with D unresolved. The V gene lost 1 base and the J gene lost 6 bases, with 13 bases spanning the gap. The CDR3 is made up of 14 amino acids. CDR1 and CDR2 from the germline V gene are SGHNT and YYREEE (reference sequence). The CDR3 loop is CASSLWELTQTQYF. CDR3 sequence (DNA): TGTGCCAGCAGCTTGTGGGAACTAACTCAGACCCAGTACTTC.

V and J are TRBV30 and TRBJ2-7; 9 bases map to TRBD1. The CDR3 is 14 amino acids. Germline V gives CDR1 GTSNPN, CDR2 SVGIG (reference sequence). The V segment lost 7 bases and the J segment 3 bases; nucleotides outside the gene matches: 10. CDR3 loop: CAYVRQGGYYEQYF. DNA of the CDR3: TGTGCCTATGTACGACAGGGGGGGTACTACGAGCAGTACTTC.

V usage is TRBV9 and J usage is TRBJ2-2; TRBD1 aligns across 9 bases. Germline assignment: CDR1 SGDLS and CDR2 YYNGEE. This CDR3 comprises 16 residues. With V trimmed by 3 bases and J by 3 bases, 6 bases remained unmatched. This chain's CDR3 is CASSARQGGYTGELFF. CDR3 DNA sequence: TGTGCCAGCAGCGCGAGACAGGGGGGATACACCGGGGAGCTGTTTTTT.

The chain links TRBV18 to TRBJ2-1; perhaps TRBD2 as D (5 bases). Germline CDR1 reads KGHSH; CDR2 reads LQKENI. The V gene lost 1 base and the J gene lost 2 bases, with 15 bases spanning the gap. This CDR3 has 17 residues. The CDR3 DNA reads TGTGCCAGCTCACCACGGAACGGGGATCCCGCCTACAATGAGCAGTTCTTC. Its protein is CASSPRNGDPAYNEQFF. Based on the CDR3 plus reference TRBV18 and TRBJ2-1, the full variable domain is NAGVMQNPRHLVRRRGQEARLRCSPMKGHSHVYWYRQLPEEGLKFMVYLQKENIIDESGMPKERFSAEFPKEGPSILRIQQVVRGDSAAYFCASSPRNGDPAYNEQFFGPGTRLTVL.

DNA of the CDR3: TGCGCCAGCACCGCGAACACTGAAGCTTTCTTT. This sequence encodes CASTANTEAFF. The rearrangement joins TRBV5-1 to TRBJ1-1; D not resolved. V was trimmed by 6 bases and J by 1 base, leaving 4 bases between them. Per germline, CDR1 SGHRS and CDR2 YFSETQ. This CDR3 comprises 11 residues.

J is TRBJ2-7 and V is TRBV4-1; D assignment may be TRBD1 or TRBD2 (7 bases each). This CDR3 region has 18 residues. With 3 bases removed from V and 7 bases from J, the gap between germline ends came to 28 bases. CDR1 is MGHRA, CDR2 YSYEKL, per germline. CDR3 DNA: TGCGCCAGCAGCCAGCAAGTATTAAGGACAGGCCGGACTAGAGAGCAGTACTTC. Protein: CASSQQVLRTGRTREQYF.

This clone showed up just a few times. CDR3 region: CASSLLAGGAKGYTF. CDR3 nucleotides: TGTGCCAGCAGCTTGTTGGCAGGGGGCGCAAAAGGCTACACCTTC. The gene calls are TRBV5-6 and TRBJ1-2, with 8 bases identical to TRBD1. This CDR3 is built from 15 residues. CDR1 and CDR2 from the germline V gene are SGHDT and YYEEEE. V lost 1 base to trimming and J lost 8 bases; unmatched junction nucleotides: 10.

The rearrangement uses TRBV14 and TRBJ2-7; 11 bases fit TRBD2. The CDR3 is 15 residues long. Looked up from germline, CDR1 is SGHDN and CDR2 is FVKESK. V was pared by 4 bases and J by 5 bases, with 7 bases of the junction left unmatched. CDR3 DNA: TGTGCCAGCAGCCGTGTAATAGCGGGAGGGAACGAGCAGTACTTC. Protein product: CASSRVIAGGNEQYF.

Of note for this clone: A much larger clone lies a single base off, so this may be a read error. The chain uses TRBV6-4 and TRBJ1-1; possibly TRBD1 for D (5 bases). V lost 6 bases, J lost 1 base, and 9 bases lay in between. Germline CDR1 reads MRHNA; CDR2 reads SNTAGT. CDR3 length: 13 residues. The CDR3 DNA reads as TGTGCCAGCAGCCCGACAGAGAACACTGAAGCTTTCTTT. It yields the protein CASSPTENTEAFF.

The chain recombines TRBV3-1 (or the pseudogene TRBV3-2) with TRBJ1-2, with TRBD1 identical over 7 bases. J was trimmed by 4 bases and V by 3 bases; bases with no gene match: 11. Germline loops: CDR1 LGHDT, CDR2 YNNKEL (reference sequence). This CDR3 contains 16 residues. The CDR3 spells CASSHHTGEGAYGYTF. CDR3 bases: TGTGCCAGCAGCCACCACACAGGGGAGGGGGCCTATGGCTACACCTTC.

This chain uses TRBV4-1 with TRBJ2-1; 8 bases match TRBD2. There are 17 residues in the CDR3. Germline V lookup: CDR1 MGHRA, CDR2 YSYEKL. J gave up 7 bases and V 4 bases, and 15 bases lay outside the gene matches. CDR3 bases: TGCGCCAGCAGCCCACGGGTCGGGGGGAGCGGGAGTAATGAGCAGTTCTTC. Amino acid sequence: CASSPRVGGSGSNEQFF.

V and J are TRBV7-2 and TRBJ1-2; D remains unclear. The CDR3 loop spans 15 amino acids. Trimming stripped 4 bases from V and 0 bases from J, with 12 bases between. The V gene's germline CDR1 is SGHTA and CDR2 FQGNSA. CDR3 sequence (DNA): TGTGCCAGCAGCTCTAGGTCGGGGACTAACTATGGCTACACCTTC. It translates to CASSSRSGTNYGYTF.

V usage is TRBV6-5 and J usage is TRBJ1-4; the D gene is possibly TRBD1 (6 bases). The CDR3 runs 14 residues. Trimming removed 5 bases at V and 8 bases at J, with 15 bases between. Per the germline V gene, CDR1 is MNHEY and CDR2 is SVGAGI. Here the CDR3 reads CASSNAGAGEKLFF. The CDR3 nucleotides are TGTGCCAGCAGTAACGCAGGGGCCGGGGAAAAACTGTTTTTT.

The chain recombines TRBV4-2 with TRBJ2-7; 10 nucleotides line up with TRBD1. Unmatched junction bases numbered 8, after V lost 4 bases and J lost 2 bases. Germline loops: CDR1 LGHNA, CDR2 YNFKEQ. The CDR3 covers 16 residues. In DNA form, the CDR3 reads TGTGCCAGCAGCCGAGATGGCGGGACAGGGGCCTACGAGCAGTACTTC. This encodes CASSRDGGTGAYEQYF.

The chain joins TRBV7-3 to TRBJ2-5; D possibly uses TRBD1 or TRBD2 (5 bases each). The CDR3 covers 15 residues. Germline-derived CDR1 and CDR2 are SGHTA and FQGTGA. Trimming stripped 1 base from V and 4 bases from J, with 13 bases between. The CDR3 DNA is TGTGCCAGCAGCTTAAGTACGACGGGGCGAGAGACCCAGTACTTC. Translating gives CASSLSTTGRETQYF.

J is TRBJ1-4 and V is TRBV21-1. TRBV21-1 is a pseudogene. The CDR3 contains 15 residues. Written as DNA, the CDR3 is TGTGCCAGCAGGACCTCCCGGGGGTTAGATGAAAAACTGTTTTTT. Translation gives CASRTSRGLDEKLFF.

The chain recombines TRBV28 with TRBJ1-6; maybe TRBD1 (5 bases). Germline V gene lookup returns CDR1 MDHEN and CDR2 SYDVKM. The CDR3 is 15 amino acids. The V end lost 5 bases, the J end lost 6 bases, and 14 bases lay between the germline ends. The CDR3 loop is CASSAIRRANSPLHF. The CDR3 bases are TGTGCCAGCAGTGCGATCCGCAGGGCTAATTCACCCCTCCACTTT.

V usage is TRBV28 and J usage is TRBJ1-2, with 7 bases fitting TRBD1. Germline V gene lookup returns CDR1 MDHEN and CDR2 SYDVKM. V shed 2 bases, J shed 8 bases, and the junction held 8 bases outside the gene matches. CDR3 length: 14 residues. The CDR3 sequence: CASSLAEGARGYTF. CDR3 DNA sequence: TGTGCCAGCAGTTTAGCAGAGGGGGCGAGGGGCTACACCTTC.